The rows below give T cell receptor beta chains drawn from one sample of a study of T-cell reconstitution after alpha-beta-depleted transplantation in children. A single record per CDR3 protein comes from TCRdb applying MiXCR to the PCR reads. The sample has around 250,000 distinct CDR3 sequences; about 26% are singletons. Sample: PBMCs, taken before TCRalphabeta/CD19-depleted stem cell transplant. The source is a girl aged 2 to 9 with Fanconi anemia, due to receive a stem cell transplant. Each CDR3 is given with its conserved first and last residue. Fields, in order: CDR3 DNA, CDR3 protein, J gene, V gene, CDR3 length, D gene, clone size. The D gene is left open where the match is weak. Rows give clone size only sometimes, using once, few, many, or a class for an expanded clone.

DNA: TGCGACCTAGGGAGGAGGGCCAATCAGCCCCAGCATTTT
CDR3: CDLGRRANQPQHF
J: TRBJ1-5
V: TRBV7-3
length: 13
D: -
size: -

DNA: TGCAGTGCTGTATATAGCGGGAGGGGTCGCGTTGCCAAAAACATTCAGTACTTC
CDR3: CSAVYSGRGRVAKNIQYF
J: TRBJ2-4
V: TRBV20-1
length: 18
D: TRBD2
size: -

DNA: TGCGCCAGCAGCTTGGTTACGGGACTAGTCAATGAGCAGTTCTTC
CDR3: CASSLVTGLVNEQFF
J: TRBJ2-1
V: TRBV5-1
length: 15
D: TRBD2
size: many

DNA: TGCAGTGCTAGTAGGCCAATGACAGGTTACAATTTCTCTGGGGCCAACGTCCTGACTTTC
CDR3: CSASRPMTGYNFSGANVLTF
J: TRBJ2-6
V: TRBV20-1
length: 20
D: -
size: -

DNA: TGTGCCACCAGCAGGACCGTAGGGGCAACTAATGAAAAACTGTTTTTT
CDR3: CATSRTVGATNEKLFF
J: TRBJ1-4
V: TRBV15
length: 16
D: -
size: many

DNA: TGTGCCAGCAGTTTGCTCGTTGCAGGGCGAGACACCGGGGAGCTGTTTTTT
CDR3: CASSLLVAGRDTGELFF
J: TRBJ2-2
V: TRBV27
length: 17
D: -
size: -

DNA: TGTGCCAGCAGCTTAGGGTTCGCTAGTTCCCGCACCGGGGAGCTGTTTTTT
CDR3: CASSLGFASSRTGELFF
J: TRBJ2-2
V: TRBV4-2
length: 17
D: -
size: few

DNA: TGTGCCAGTGGGGTAGGGGATCAGCCCCAGCATTTT
CDR3: CASGVGDQPQHF
J: TRBJ1-5
V: TRBV28
length: 12
D: -
size: many

DNA: TGCAGCGTTGAAGGACGCGGAGAAAACACCATATATTTT
CDR3: CSVEGRGENTIYF
J: TRBJ1-3
V: TRBV29-1
length: 13
D: -
size: many

DNA: TGTGCCACCAGCAGACCACAGGAATCGAACACCGGGGAGCTGTTTTTT
CDR3: CATSRPQESNTGELFF
J: TRBJ2-2
V: TRBV15
length: 16
D: -
size: -

DNA: TGCGCCAGCAGCCAAGGTCCGGGCGAGCAGTTCTTC
CDR3: CASSQGPGEQFF
J: TRBJ2-1
V: TRBV5-1
length: 12
D: -
size: few

DNA: TGTGCCACCAGTGATTTTAGAAGCGGGGACGGTACTGAGCAGTTCTTC
CDR3: CATSDFRSGDGTEQFF
J: TRBJ2-1
V: TRBV24-1
length: 16
D: TRBD2
size: -

DNA: TGCGCCAGCAGCCAACTTTTAGGAATGGGTGGCTACACCTTC
CDR3: CASSQLLGMGGYTF
J: TRBJ1-2
V: TRBV4-1
length: 14
D: -
size: -

DNA: TGCAGCGTTGATAGGCAGGGAAACGAGCAGTACTTC
CDR3: CSVDRQGNEQYF
J: TRBJ2-7
V: TRBV29-1
length: 12
D: -
size: many

DNA: TGCAGCGCTTCAATGGGACCTAACACTGAAGCTTTCTTT
CDR3: CSASMGPNTEAFF
J: TRBJ1-1
V: TRBV29-1
length: 13
D: -
size: few

DNA: TGTGCCAGCAGCACTAGGATGGGACTAGCGGCCTACGAGCAGTACTTC
CDR3: CASSTRMGLAAYEQYF
J: TRBJ2-7
V: TRBV7-8
length: 16
D: TRBD2
size: -

DNA: TGCGCCAGCAGCCACCGGGAAATTTCACCGGTTGGGGCCAACGTCCTGACTTTC
CDR3: CASSHREISPVGANVLTF
J: TRBJ2-6
V: TRBV5-1
length: 18
D: -
size: many

DNA: TGTGCCAGCAGTGATGGGAACAGGGGAGGGAGCAATCAGCCCCAGCATTTT
CDR3: CASSDGNRGGSNQPQHF
J: TRBJ1-5
V: TRBV25-1
length: 17
D: TRBD1
size: -

DNA: TGTGCCAGCAATCCCTGGGAAGGGGAAACTGAAGCTTTCTTT
CDR3: CASNPWEGETEAFF
J: TRBJ1-1
V: TRBV12-3/TRBV12-4
length: 14
D: -
size: many

DNA: TGTGCCAGCAGTGATAATCGGTACAATGAGCAGTTCTTC
CDR3: CASSDNRYNEQFF
J: TRBJ2-1
V: TRBV2
length: 13
D: -
size: -

DNA: TGCAGCGTTGCCACAACGTCCCCGGGGGCCAACGTCCTGACTTTC
CDR3: CSVATTSPGANVLTF
J: TRBJ2-6
V: TRBV29-1
length: 15
D: -
size: many

DNA: TGTGCCAGCAGCTTAGCGGACTACAATGAGCAGTTCTTC
CDR3: CASSLADYNEQFF
J: TRBJ2-1
V: TRBV7-2
length: 13
D: -
size: many

DNA: TGCAGCGTCTTACATCATAGGACCGAAATCAATCAGCCCCAGCATTTT
CDR3: CSVLHHRTEINQPQHF
J: TRBJ1-5
V: TRBV29-1
length: 16
D: -
size: many

DNA: TGCAGCGTTGCGGGACAGGGTGGTCAGCCCCAGCATTTT
CDR3: CSVAGQGGQPQHF
J: TRBJ1-5
V: TRBV29-1
length: 13
D: TRBD1
size: many

DNA: TGCAGTGCTAGACCTGAGTTTAACAGGGCGGCTTATGGCTACACCTTC
CDR3: CSARPEFNRAAYGYTF
J: TRBJ1-2
V: TRBV20-1
length: 16
D: -
size: -

DNA: TGTGCCAGCAGTGCGCTGGGGGGGAGCTCCTACAATGAGCAGTTCTTC
CDR3: CASSALGGSSYNEQFF
J: TRBJ2-1
V: TRBV6-1
length: 16
D: TRBD2
size: -

DNA: TGTGCCAGCAGCCCGATAGCGGGAAGCACAGATACGCAGTATTTT
CDR3: CASSPIAGSTDTQYF
J: TRBJ2-3
V: TRBV7-2
length: 15
D: TRBD2
size: many

DNA: TGTGCCAGCAGCCCGCCCGGGACTAGCTTGGGTGAGCAGTTCTTC
CDR3: CASSPPGTSLGEQFF
J: TRBJ2-1
V: TRBV7-9
length: 15
D: TRBD2
size: -

DNA: TGTGCCACCGACAGAGCCTACGAGCAGTACTTC
CDR3: CATDRAYEQYF
J: TRBJ2-7
V: TRBV25-1
length: 11
D: -
size: many

DNA: TGCGCCAGCAGCTTTGGGGGACTAGCGCGCGATGAGCAGTTCTTC
CDR3: CASSFGGLARDEQFF
J: TRBJ2-1
V: TRBV5-1
length: 15
D: TRBD2
size: -

DNA: TGTGCTTCCCTTGTCAGAGGGGCCCGAATCCAAGAGACCCAGTACTTC
CDR3: CASLVRGARIQETQYF
J: TRBJ2-5
V: TRBV2
length: 16
D: -
size: few

DNA: TGTGCCAGCAGCCTATCGGGACTTCCCACCAGCACAGATACGCAGTATTTT
CDR3: CASSLSGLPTSTDTQYF
J: TRBJ2-3
V: TRBV7-3
length: 17
D: -
size: few

DNA: TGCAGCGTGGGATCCGGGGCTGAATACGAGCAGTACTTC
CDR3: CSVGSGAEYEQYF
J: TRBJ2-7
V: TRBV29-1
length: 13
D: -
size: few

DNA: TGTGCCACCAGTGATTTCATTGGGGCTGCGGGGGCTAGTGAGCAGTTCTTC
CDR3: CATSDFIGAAGASEQFF
J: TRBJ2-1
V: TRBV24-1
length: 17
D: -
size: -